The rows below give T cell receptor beta chains drawn from one sample of a study of T cells in localized non-small cell lung cancer. This table comes from immunoSEQ multiplex PCR, and its TCRdb copy is limited to in-frame clones, with some not included. The sample has 25,000 to 35,000 clones; roughly 77% are singletons. The sequencing used peripheral blood, collected before any cancer treatment. These receptors all come from a male donor at least 60 years old with stage III squamous cell lung carcinoma. CDR3s include the opening cysteine and the closing phenylalanine or tryptophan. The D gene is left open where the match is weak. Only part of the rows carry a size: once, few, many, or a class if the clone is expanded.

v_gene	abundance	d_gene	j_gene	CDR3aa	CDR3nt
TRBV2	.	.	TRBJ1-1	CASSGTGILNTEAFF	TGTGCCAGCAGTGGAACAGGGATCCTGAACACTGAAGCTTTCTTT
TRBV10-3	.	TRBD1	TRBJ1-2	CAILEGGLAGYTF	TGTGCCATCCTTGAAGGGGGCTTGGCTGGCTACACCTTC
TRBV7-9	.	TRBD1	TRBJ2-7	CASSGQGVVYEQYF	TGTGCCAGCAGCGGACAGGGGGTAGTTTACGAGCAGTACTTC
TRBV4-2	few	TRBD2	TRBJ2-2	CASSQEGLAGGTGELFF	TGTGCCAGCAGCCAAGAAGGACTAGCGGGAGGGACCGGGGAGCTGTTTTTT
TRBV5-8	.	.	TRBJ2-3	CASETSSADTQYF	TGTGCCAGCGAAACTAGCTCTGCAGATACGCAGTATTTT
TRBV28	.	.	TRBJ2-1	CASSPGASYNEQFF	TGTGCCAGCAGCCCAGGGGCTAGCTACAATGAGCAGTTCTTC
TRBV9	.	TRBD1	TRBJ2-6	CASSVVEGQYFSGANVLTF	TGTGCCAGCAGCGTCGTCGAGGGACAGTACTTCTCTGGGGCCAACGTCCTGACTTTC
TRBV6-6	once	.	TRBJ2-3	CASSTPDRFNTQYF	TGTGCCAGCAGTACGCCTGACAGGTTCAATACGCAGTATTTT
TRBV18	.	.	TRBJ2-7	CASSLQQGEYEQYF	TGTGCCAGCTCACTACAACAGGGAGAGTACGAGCAGTACTTC
TRBV29-1	.	.	TRBJ2-3	CSVDGSEMTPDTQYF	TGCAGCGTTGATGGTTCAGAAATGACCCCAGATACGCAGTATTTT